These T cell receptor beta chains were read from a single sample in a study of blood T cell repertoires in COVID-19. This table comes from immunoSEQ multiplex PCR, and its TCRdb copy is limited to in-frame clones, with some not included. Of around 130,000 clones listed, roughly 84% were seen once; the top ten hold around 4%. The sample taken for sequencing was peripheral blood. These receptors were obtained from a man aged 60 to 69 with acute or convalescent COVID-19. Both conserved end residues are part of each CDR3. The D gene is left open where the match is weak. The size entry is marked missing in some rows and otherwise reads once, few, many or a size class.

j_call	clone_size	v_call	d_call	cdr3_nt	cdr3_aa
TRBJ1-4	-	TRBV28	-	TGTGCCAGCAGTCTAGGAGGGGCTAGGTTCGAAAAACTGTTTTTT	CASSLGGARFEKLFF
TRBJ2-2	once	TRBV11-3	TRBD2	TGTGCCAGCAGCTCGGGACTAGAGACCGGGGAGCTGTTTTTT	CASSSGLETGELFF
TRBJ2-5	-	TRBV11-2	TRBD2	TGTGCCAGCAGCCTTGGACTAGTAGAGACCCAGTACTTC	CASSLGLVETQYF
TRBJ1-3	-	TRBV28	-	TGTGCCAGCAGTCTTGGGGAGGACTCTGGAAACACCATATATTTT	CASSLGEDSGNTIYF
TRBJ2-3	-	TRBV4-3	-	TGCGCCAGCAGCCAGGCTGGGGGAGGAATGCGCACAGATACGCAGTATTTT	CASSQAGGGMRTDTQYF
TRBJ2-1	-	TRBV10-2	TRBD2	TGCGCCAGCAGGCCCCGGGAGGGGGCCTACAATGAGCAGTTCTTC	CASRPREGAYNEQFF
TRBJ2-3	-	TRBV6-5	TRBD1	TGTGCCAGCAGTTACGGACAGGCAACGGATACGCAGTATTTT	CASSYGQATDTQYF
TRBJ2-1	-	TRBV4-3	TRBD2	TGCGCCAGCAGCCAAGAATTAGGACTAGCGGGCTACAATGAGCAGTTCTTC	CASSQELGLAGYNEQFF
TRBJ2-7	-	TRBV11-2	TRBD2	TGTGCCAGCAGCTTAGTGAGACTAGCGGGAGAATCCGACGAGCAGTACTTC	CASSLVRLAGESDEQYF
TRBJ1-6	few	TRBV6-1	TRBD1	TGTGCCAGCAGTGATGAGACAGGGGTGTCACCCCTCCACTTT	CASSDETGVSPLHF
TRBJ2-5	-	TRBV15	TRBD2	TGTGCCACCAGCAGAGTACGGGGGGAGGAGACCCAGTACTTC	CATSRVRGEETQYF
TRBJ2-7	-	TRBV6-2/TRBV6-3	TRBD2	TGTGCCAGCAGTTCCCGACTAGCGGGATTCTACGAGCAGTACTTC	CASSSRLAGFYEQYF
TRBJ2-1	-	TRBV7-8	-	TGTGCCAGCAGCTTTACAGGTTCGAATGAGCAGTTCTTC	CASSFTGSNEQFF
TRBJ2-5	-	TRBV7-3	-	TGTGCCAGCAGCTTAGGCAGGTCAGAGACCCAGTACTTC	CASSLGRSETQYF
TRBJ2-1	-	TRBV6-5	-	TGTGCCAGCAGTTACGAGGCAGGGGCTCCCTCCAATGAGCAGTTCTTC	CASSYEAGAPSNEQFF
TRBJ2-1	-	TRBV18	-	TGTGCCAGCTCACCAGATACCTCCGGCGGCAATGAGCAGTTCTTC	CASSPDTSGGNEQFF
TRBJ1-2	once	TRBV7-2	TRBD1	TGTGCCAGCAGCCATACCGGACAGGGGGCGAAATCGGGAGGCTACACCTTC	CASSHTGQGAKSGGYTF
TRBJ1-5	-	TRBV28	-	TGTGCCAGCAGTTTACCCACGGGCAATCAGCCCCAGCATTTT	CASSLPTGNQPQHF
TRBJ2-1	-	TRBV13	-	TGTGCCAGCAGTTTCGGCCGGAACGTCCCAGTAATACGGGTCTTC	CASSFGRNVPVIRVF
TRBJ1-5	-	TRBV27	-	TGTGCCAGCAACAGGGCAGGGGAGTTGGGTAAGCAGCCCCAGCATTTT	CASNRAGELGKQPQHF
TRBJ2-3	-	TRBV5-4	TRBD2	TGTGCCAGCAGTCGGAGCGGGGCTAGCACAGATACGCAGTATTTT	CASSRSGASTDTQYF
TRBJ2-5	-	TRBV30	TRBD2	TGTGCCTGGAGCGGGACTAGCTATGAGACCCAGTACTTC	CAWSGTSYETQYF
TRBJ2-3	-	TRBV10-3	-	TGTGCCATCAGTGAGTCCTCGTCGGGGGGCGCCGGGGGTACGCAGTATTTT	CAISESSSGGAGGTQYF
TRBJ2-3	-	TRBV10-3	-	TGTGCCATCAGTGAGTACCCTCCCGGGACTCAGTGGGACGGCACAGATACGCAGTATTTT	CAISEYPPGTQWDGTDTQYF
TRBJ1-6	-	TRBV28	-	TGTGCCAGCAGTTTGGGGCAGGGTTATTCACCCCTCCACTTT	CASSLGQGYSPLHF
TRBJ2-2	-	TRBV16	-	TGTGCCAGCAGCCAATCCACAGTGAACGCCGGGGAGCTGTTTTTT	CASSQSTVNAGELFF